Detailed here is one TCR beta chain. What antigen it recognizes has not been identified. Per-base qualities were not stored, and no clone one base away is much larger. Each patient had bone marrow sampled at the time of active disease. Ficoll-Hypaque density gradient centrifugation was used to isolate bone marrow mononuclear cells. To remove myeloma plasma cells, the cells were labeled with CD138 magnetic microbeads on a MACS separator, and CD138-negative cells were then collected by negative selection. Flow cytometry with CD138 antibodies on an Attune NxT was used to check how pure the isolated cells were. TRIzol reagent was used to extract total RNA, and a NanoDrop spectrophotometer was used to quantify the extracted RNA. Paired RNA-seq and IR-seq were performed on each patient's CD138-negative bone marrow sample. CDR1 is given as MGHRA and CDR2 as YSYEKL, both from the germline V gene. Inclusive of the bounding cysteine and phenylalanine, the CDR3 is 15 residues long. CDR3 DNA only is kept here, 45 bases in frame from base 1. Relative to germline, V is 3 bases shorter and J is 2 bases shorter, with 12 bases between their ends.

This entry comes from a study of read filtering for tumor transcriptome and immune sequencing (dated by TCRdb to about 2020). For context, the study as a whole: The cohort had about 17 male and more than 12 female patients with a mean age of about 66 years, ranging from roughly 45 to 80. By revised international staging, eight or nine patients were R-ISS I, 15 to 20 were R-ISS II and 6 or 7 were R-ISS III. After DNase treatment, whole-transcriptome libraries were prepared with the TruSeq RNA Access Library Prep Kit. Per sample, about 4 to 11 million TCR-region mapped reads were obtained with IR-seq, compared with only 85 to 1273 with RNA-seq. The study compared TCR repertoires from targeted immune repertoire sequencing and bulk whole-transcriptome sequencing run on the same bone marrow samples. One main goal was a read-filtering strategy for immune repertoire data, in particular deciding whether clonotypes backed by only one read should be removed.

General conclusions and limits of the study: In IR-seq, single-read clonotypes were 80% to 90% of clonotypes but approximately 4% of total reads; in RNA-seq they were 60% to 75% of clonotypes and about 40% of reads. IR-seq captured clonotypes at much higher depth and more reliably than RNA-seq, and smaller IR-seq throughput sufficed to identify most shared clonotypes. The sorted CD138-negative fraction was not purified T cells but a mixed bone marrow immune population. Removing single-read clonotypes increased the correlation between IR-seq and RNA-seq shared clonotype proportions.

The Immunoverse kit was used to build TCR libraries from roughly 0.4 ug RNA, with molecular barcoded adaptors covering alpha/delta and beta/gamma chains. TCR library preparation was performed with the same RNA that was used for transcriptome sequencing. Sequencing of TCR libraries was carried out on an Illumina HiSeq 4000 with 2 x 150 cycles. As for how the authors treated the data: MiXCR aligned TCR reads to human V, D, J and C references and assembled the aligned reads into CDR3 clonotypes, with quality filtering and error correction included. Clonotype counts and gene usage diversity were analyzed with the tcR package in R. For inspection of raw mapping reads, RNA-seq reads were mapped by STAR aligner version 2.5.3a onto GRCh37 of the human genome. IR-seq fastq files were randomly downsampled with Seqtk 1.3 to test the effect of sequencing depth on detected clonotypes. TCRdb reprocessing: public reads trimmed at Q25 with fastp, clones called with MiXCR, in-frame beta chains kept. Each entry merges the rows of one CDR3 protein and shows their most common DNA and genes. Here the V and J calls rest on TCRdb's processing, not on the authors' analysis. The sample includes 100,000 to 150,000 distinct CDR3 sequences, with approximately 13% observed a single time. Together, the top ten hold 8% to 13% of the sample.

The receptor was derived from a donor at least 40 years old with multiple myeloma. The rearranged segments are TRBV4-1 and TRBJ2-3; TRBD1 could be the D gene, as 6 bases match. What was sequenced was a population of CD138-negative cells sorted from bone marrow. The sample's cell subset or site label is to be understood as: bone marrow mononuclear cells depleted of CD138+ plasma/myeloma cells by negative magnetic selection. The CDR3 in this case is CASSHNQGITDTQYF. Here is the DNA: TGCGCCAGCAGCCACAATCAGGGGATCACAGATACGCAGTATTTT.